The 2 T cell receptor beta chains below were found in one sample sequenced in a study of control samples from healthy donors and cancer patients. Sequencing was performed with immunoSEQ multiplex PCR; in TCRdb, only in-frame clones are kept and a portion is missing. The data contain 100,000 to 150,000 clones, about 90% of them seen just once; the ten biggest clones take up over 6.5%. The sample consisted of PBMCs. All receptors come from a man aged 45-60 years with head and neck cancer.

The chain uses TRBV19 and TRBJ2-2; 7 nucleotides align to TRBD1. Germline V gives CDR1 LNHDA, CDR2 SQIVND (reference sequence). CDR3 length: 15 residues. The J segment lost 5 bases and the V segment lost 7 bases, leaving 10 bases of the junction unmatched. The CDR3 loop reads CASILTGIGTGELFF. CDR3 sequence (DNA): TGTGCCAGTATTCTGACAGGGATAGGGACCGGGGAGCTGTTTTTT.

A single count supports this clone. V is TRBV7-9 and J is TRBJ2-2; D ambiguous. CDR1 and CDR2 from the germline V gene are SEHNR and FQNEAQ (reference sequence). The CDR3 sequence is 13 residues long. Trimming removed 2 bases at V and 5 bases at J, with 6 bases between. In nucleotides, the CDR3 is TGTGCCAGCAGCTTAATGGGGACCGGGGAGCTGTTTTTT. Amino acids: CASSLMGTGELFF.